The 17 T cell receptor beta chains below were found in one sample sequenced in a study of cytomegalovirus exposure and HLA in healthy donors. Researchers ran the PCR with 60 Vbeta and 13 Jbeta primers. The protocol was immunoSEQ multiplex PCR, while the TCRdb copy is restricted to in-frame clones and leaves out a portion. The sample is made up of roughly 120,000 clones, and the top ten hold under 7% of it. The sequenced sample consisted of PBMCs. These receptors were obtained from a man in his forties or fifties in good health and CMV-seropositive.

The chain employs TRBV5-6 and TRBJ1-2; no clear D gene. CDR1 is SGHDT, CDR2 YYEEEE, per germline. The CDR3 consists of 13 residues. V was shortened by 4 bases and J by 4 bases, with 11 bases between the two germline ends. In DNA, the CDR3 is TGTGCCAGCAGCCCCGAGGGTAGCTATGGCTACACCTTC. Residues: CASSPEGSYGYTF.

J is TRBJ2-3 and V is TRBV27; 9 nucleotides line up with TRBD2. V was clipped by 3 bases and J by 0 bases; unmatched bases: 4. Per germline, CDR1 MNHEY and CDR2 SMNVEV (reference sequence). There are 16 residues in the CDR3. The DNA for the CDR3 is TGTGCCAGCAGTTTCCTAGCGGGGATGAGCACAGATACGCAGTATTTT. This encodes CASSFLAGMSTDTQYF.

The V gene is TRBV25-1, the J gene TRBJ2-4; D is uncertain. The germline V and J ends were trimmed by 4 bases and 9 bases, with 13 bases remaining between them. Germline V lookup: CDR1 MGHDK, CDR2 SYGVNS. This CDR3 is built from 13 residues. This CDR3 reads CASSATAFGIQYF. Written as DNA, the CDR3 is TGTGCCAGCAGTGCTACTGCTTTTGGCATTCAGTACTTC.

The V and J genes are TRBV27 and TRBJ1-2; D is perhaps TRBD1 (5 bases). Germline V lookup: CDR1 MNHEY, CDR2 SMNVEV (reference sequence). Between the trimmed V and J ends, which lost 6 bases and 0 bases, there was a span of 17 bases. The CDR3 spans 16 residues. CDR3 sequence: CASRPRDLYPNYGYTF. CDR3 DNA sequence: TGTGCCAGCAGACCCCGGGACTTATACCCTAACTATGGCTACACCTTC.

The chain links TRBV5-1 to TRBJ2-5, with 8 nucleotides matching TRBD2. CDR3 size: 14 residues. V lost 1 base to trimming and J lost 4 bases; unmatched junction nucleotides: 3. Germline lookup yields CDR1 SGHRS and CDR2 YFSETQ. In DNA form, the CDR3 reads TGCGCCAGCAGCTTGTCTACTAGCGGAGAGACCCAGTACTTC. It encodes CASSLSTSGETQYF.

The rearrangement links TRBV5-1 to TRBJ2-1; a possible D gene is TRBD2 (5 bases). The V gene lost 0 bases and the J gene lost 8 bases, with 12 bases spanning the gap. CDR1 and CDR2 (germline): SGHRS, YFSETQ. This CDR3 is 14 amino acids long. The CDR3 spells CASSLEDPGDEQFF. CDR3 DNA: TGCGCCAGCAGCTTGGAGGACCCCGGGGATGAGCAGTTCTTC.

V gene TRBV27 combines with J gene TRBJ2-3; tentatively, D is TRBD2 (6 bases). CDR1 MNHEY and CDR2 SMNVEV come from the germline V gene (reference sequence). Trimming took 2 bases from V and 6 from J, leaving 12 bases between them. The CDR3 length is 14 residues. CDR3 coding DNA: TGTGCCAGCAGTTTACCGGGGGAGTGGGATACGCAGTATTTT. Protein product: CASSLPGEWDTQYF.

The chain has TRBV27 and TRBJ1-1; perhaps TRBD1 as D (6 bases). This CDR3 is built from 14 residues. V lost 8 bases and J 5 bases, leaving 18 bases between the germline ends. Germline values: CDR1 MNHEY, CDR2 SMNVEV (reference sequence). The CDR3 DNA reads TGTGCCAGCTGGTCCCACAGGGTTCGAACTGAAGCTTTCTTT. It is translated as CASWSHRVRTEAFF.

The chain has TRBV9 and TRBJ2-3, with D perhaps TRBD2 (5 bases). The CDR3 covers 14 residues. The germline V gene encodes CDR1 SGDLS and CDR2 YYNGEE. The germline V and J ends were trimmed by 0 bases and 8 bases, with 13 bases remaining between them. This chain's CDR3 is CASSVAWESTTQYF. Written as DNA, the CDR3 is TGTGCCAGCAGCGTAGCTTGGGAGTCAACTACGCAGTATTTT.

The chain combines TRBV7-9 with TRBJ2-3; D possibly corresponds to TRBD2 (6 bases). The CDR3 loop spans 17 amino acids. The ends were cut back, 4 bases at V and 4 bases at J, with 21 bases in the middle. Germline V CDR1 and CDR2: SEHNR, FQNEAQ (reference sequence). The CDR3: CASSSRVPGRSADTQYF. CDR3 sequence (DNA): TGTGCCAGCAGCTCCAGAGTCCCTGGGAGGAGCGCAGATACGCAGTATTTT.

The chain is built from TRBV7-2 and TRBJ2-3, with TRBD2 identical over 13 bases. Trimming at V came to 0 bases and at J to 4 bases, leaving 4 bases not matched to a gene. Per the germline V gene, CDR1 is SGHTA and CDR2 is FQGNSA. The CDR3 runs to 17 residues. CDR3 in amino acids: CASSLALGLAGADTQYF. DNA for the CDR3: TGTGCCAGCAGCTTAGCGCTAGGACTAGCGGGAGCAGATACGCAGTATTTT.

The rearrangement uses TRBV30 and TRBJ2-7, with 11 positions matching TRBD1. Germline CDR1 and CDR2: GTSNPN and SVGIG (reference sequence). CDR3 length: 18 amino acids. V was pared by 1 base and J by 6 bases, with 17 bases of the junction left unmatched. CDR3 protein: CAWSANHNSGTGGSEQYF. The CDR3 DNA reads TGTGCCTGGAGTGCAAATCATAACTCCGGGACAGGGGGAAGCGAGCAGTACTTC.

This chain connects TRBV4-1 to TRBJ2-3; 8 nucleotides align to TRBD2. This CDR3 comprises 17 residues. With 0 bases clipped from V and 0 bases from J, the junction kept 5 bases outside the gene matches. CDR1 MGHRA and CDR2 YSYEKL come from the germline V gene. This chain's CDR3 is CASSQELAAHSTDTQYF. In DNA form, the CDR3 reads TGCGCCAGCAGCCAAGAACTAGCGGCCCATAGCACAGATACGCAGTATTTT.

V gene TRBV7-9 combines with J gene TRBJ2-7; the D is unclear. The V and J ends lost 4 bases and 2 bases respectively, with 12 bases between them. The CDR3 is made up of 14 amino acids. Germline CDR1 reads SEHNR; CDR2 reads FQNEAQ (reference sequence). The chain's CDR3 is CASSSAGSPYEQYF. CDR3 nucleotides: TGTGCCAGCAGCTCTGCCGGGTCTCCCTACGAGCAGTACTTC.

The V and J genes are TRBV5-5 and TRBJ2-7; no clear D gene. Trimming removed 0 bases at V and 2 bases at J, with 12 bases between. The germline gives CDR1 SGHKS, CDR2 YYEKEE (reference sequence). This CDR3 spans 15 amino acids. In DNA, the CDR3 is TGTGCCAGCAGCTTGGGGCCAGCGAATCCCTACGAGCAGTACTTC. Residues: CASSLGPANPYEQYF.

The chain has TRBV2 and TRBJ2-5, with no clear D. The last part of the DNA fits TRBJ2-7 better; the J call may be wrong. CDR3 length: 15 residues. Germline V gene lookup returns CDR1 SNHLY and CDR2 FYNNEI. The DNA of the CDR3 is TGTGCCCTAATTTCGGATTCTCTGCAGGCCTACGAGCAGTACTTC. It specifies CALISDSLQAYEQYF.

The chain is built from TRBV9 and TRBJ2-3, with D uncertain. The CDR3 runs to 13 residues. Germline V lookup: CDR1 SGDLS, CDR2 YYNGEE. V was cut by 2 bases and J by 1 base, with 5 bases left in between. The CDR3 nucleotides are TGTGCCAGCAGCGTTAGTGGCACAGATACGCAGTATTTT. Amino acids: CASSVSGTDTQYF.